The 20 T cell receptor beta chains in this list originate from one sample, sequenced in a study of cytomegalovirus exposure and HLA in healthy donors. The PCR employed 60 Vbeta primers together with 13 Jbeta primers. Sequencing used immunoSEQ multiplex PCR; TCRdb keeps in-frame clones, though not all of them. The sample yields some 150,000 clones, more than 60% seen once. The material sequenced was PBMCs. Receptor source: a middle-aged man in good health and CMV-seronegative.

The chain is built from TRBV7-2 and TRBJ1-5, with 7 bases identical to TRBD1. This CDR3 region has 15 residues. CDR1 is SGHTA, CDR2 FQGNSA, per germline. Trimming cost V 5 bases and J 9 bases; bases outside gene matches: 13. CDR3 loop: CASSPQGVGAGPQHF. DNA for the CDR3: TGTGCCAGCAGCCCTCAGGGGGTAGGCGCGGGGCCCCAGCATTTT. Variable domain in full (rest from reference TRBV7-2 and TRBJ1-5): GAGVSQSPSNKVTEKGKDVELRCDPISGHTALYWYRQSLGQGLEFLIYFQGNSAPDKSGLPSDRFSAERTGGSVSTLTIQRTQQEDSAVYLCASSPQGVGAGPQHFGDGTRLSIL.

J is TRBJ2-5 and V is TRBV19, with D possibly matching TRBD1 (5 bases). The CDR3 is 15 amino acids. Germline lookup yields CDR1 LNHDA and CDR2 SQIVND (reference sequence). Trimming cost V 4 bases and J 2 bases, with 14 bases left between them. The CDR3 DNA sequence: TGTGCCAGTAGTAGTCAGGGCAGCTATCAAGAGACCCAGTACTTC. It translates to CASSSQGSYQETQYF.

Worth noting for this clone: At one end the junction does not follow the germline gene, possibly because of a read error. This chain connects TRBV2 to TRBJ2-7, with 7 bases lining up with TRBD1. CDR1 and CDR2 (germline): SNHLY, FYNNEI. CDR3 length equals 13 residues. This CDR3 is CASEDRATYERYF. DNA of the CDR3: TGTGCCAGCGAAGACAGGGCAACCTACGAGCGGTACTTC.

The chain combines TRBV21-1 with TRBJ2-5; no DNA check was done on the table's D call, TRBD2. TRBV21-1 is a pseudogene segment. CDR3 size: 15 residues. The CDR3 region is CASSNGGHKQETQYF. The CDR3 DNA is TGTGCCAGCAGCAACGGGGGGCACAAACAAGAGACCCAGTACTTC.

The chain employs TRBV9 and TRBJ2-1; perhaps TRBD2 as D (6 bases). CDR3 length equals 16 residues. The V and J ends lost 0 bases and 3 bases respectively, with 13 bases between them. Germline CDR1 and CDR2: SGDLS and YYNGEE. The CDR3 sequence is CASSVVGGGGYNEQFF. DNA for the CDR3: TGTGCCAGCAGCGTAGTCGGGGGAGGAGGCTACAATGAGCAGTTCTTC.

The chain uses TRBV19 and TRBJ1-4; D unclear. The CDR3 loop spans 15 amino acids. Germline lookup yields CDR1 LNHDA and CDR2 SQIVND (reference sequence). Trimming shortened V by 7 bases and J by 0 bases, and 12 bases separated the two germline ends. The CDR3 region is CASTPRDATNEKLFF. In DNA form, the CDR3 reads TGTGCCAGTACTCCCCGGGATGCAACTAATGAAAAACTGTTTTTT.

The rearrangement links TRBV2 to TRBJ2-5, with 10 bases fitting TRBD2. The germline V gene has CDR1 SNHLY and CDR2 FYNNEI. Trimming at V came to 2 bases and at J to 2 bases, leaving 8 bases not matched to a gene. The CDR3 has 17 residues. CDR3 nucleotides: TGTGCCAGCAGTGAAATTAGGCCTAGCGGGGGTCAAGAGACCCAGTACTTC. Amino acids: CASSEIRPSGGQETQYF.

This chain joins TRBV6-5 and TRBJ1-2; D is undetermined. The CDR3 length is 13 residues. Per germline, CDR1 MNHEY and CDR2 SVGAGI. Trimming cost V 2 bases and J 7 bases, with 11 bases left between them. The CDR3 loop is CASSYEAIRGYTF. The CDR3 DNA is TGTGCCAGCAGTTACGAGGCTATCCGTGGCTACACCTTC.

This chain joins TRBV11-2 and TRBJ2-1, with D tentatively TRBD1 (5 bases). Trimming removed 1 base at V and 8 bases at J, with 21 bases between. The CDR3 is made up of 17 amino acids. Germline values: CDR1 SGHAT, CDR2 FQNNGV. DNA of the CDR3: TGTGCCAGCAGCTTAGGCCAGGGAATACTACTTGTCGATGAGCAGTTCTTC. This translates into CASSLGQGILLVDEQFF.

V usage is TRBV9 and J usage is TRBJ1-1; tentative D call: TRBD1 (5 bases). Looked up from germline, CDR1 is SGDLS and CDR2 is YYNGEE. With 0 bases removed from V and 1 base from J, the gap between germline ends came to 10 bases. CDR3 length equals 15 residues. For the CDR3, the DNA is TGTGCCAGCAGCGTAGCAGGGAATGAGAACACTGAAGCTTTCTTT. Translated, it gives CASSVAGNENTEAFF.

The rearrangement joins TRBV6-6 to TRBJ1-2; TRBD1 is a possible D gene (6 bases). CDR1 and CDR2 (germline): MNHNY, SVGAGI (reference sequence). V was clipped by 6 bases and J by 8 bases, with 16 bases between them. The CDR3 runs to 13 residues. Here the CDR3 DNA reads TGTGCCAGCAGAACCGCAGGGGCTAGGGGCTACACCTTC. It is translated as CASRTAGARGYTF.

A few counts support this clone. The chain is built from TRBV6-1 and TRBJ2-7; 8 bases line up with TRBD1. The CDR3 length is 14 residues. V trimming: 4 bases; J trimming: 3 bases; junction bases outside the gene matches: 5. Germline lookup yields CDR1 MNHNS and CDR2 SASEGT. The CDR3 DNA is TGTGCCAGCAGTGCGACAGGGGTTATCTACGAGCAGTACTTC. Translation: CASSATGVIYEQYF.

The rearrangement uses TRBV4-3 and TRBJ2-7; D gene unclear. V shed 4 bases and J shed 4 bases, with 23 bases lying between them. The germline V gene encodes CDR1 LGHNA and CDR2 YSLEER. The CDR3 runs to 17 residues. CDR3 sequence: CASSPDVETEKGYEQYF. CDR3 DNA sequence: TGCGCCAGCAGCCCAGACGTCGAAACAGAGAAAGGATACGAGCAGTACTTC.

The rearrangement joins TRBV19 to TRBJ1-2; 12 bases agree with TRBD1. Germline loops: CDR1 LNHDA, CDR2 SQIVND (reference sequence). The CDR3 loop spans 16 amino acids. Germline trimming cut 6 bases from V and 7 bases from J; bases unmatched to any gene: 12. The CDR3 reads CASRTAGTGGLIGYTF. In DNA, the CDR3 is TGTGCCAGTAGGACGGCCGGGACAGGGGGCCTAATTGGCTACACCTTC.

The rearrangement joins TRBV29-1 to TRBJ1-6; 7 nucleotides align to TRBD1. Germline CDR1 is SQVTM and CDR2 is ANQGSEA. The J segment lost 7 bases and the V segment lost 6 bases, leaving 6 bases of the junction unmatched. The CDR3 covers 13 residues. CDR3 in amino acids: CSVGQAINSPLHF. The DNA for the CDR3 is TGCAGCGTAGGACAGGCCATAAATTCACCCCTCCACTTT.

This clone was observed a handful of times. J is TRBJ1-5 and V is TRBV28; 12 bases are a match to TRBD1. Per germline, CDR1 MDHEN and CDR2 SYDVKM. The CDR3 is made up of 17 amino acids. The junction had 11 bases not matched to a gene; V was cut back by 5 bases and J by 6 bases. CDR3 in amino acids: CASSANPGQGAPQPQHF. The CDR3 DNA sequence: TGTGCCAGCAGTGCCAATCCGGGACAGGGGGCGCCTCAGCCCCAGCATTTT.

The chain links TRBV7-6 to TRBJ1-4, with TRBD1 matching over 8 bases. From germline, CDR1 is SGHVS and CDR2 FNYEAQ. This CDR3 is 17 amino acids long. Losses at the gene ends were 2 bases for V and 8 bases for J; bases not matched to a gene: 13. CDR3 bases: TGTGCCAGCAGCTTAACCGGAGGCAGGGGGCTCCGGGAAAAACTGTTTTTT. Encoded protein: CASSLTGGRGLREKLFF.

The J gene is TRBJ1-5, the V gene TRBV19; D may be TRBD1 (6 bases). V was clipped by 2 bases and J by 3 bases, with 11 bases between them. The CDR3 covers 15 residues. Germline V CDR1 and CDR2: LNHDA, SQIVND (reference sequence). CDR3: CASSITGRLNQPQHF. As DNA, the CDR3 is TGTGCCAGTAGTATAACAGGGCGACTCAATCAGCCCCAGCATTTT.

This sequence joins TRBV19 and TRBJ2-7, with TRBD1 identical over 9 bases. J was trimmed by 3 bases and V by 3 bases; bases with no gene match: 9. CDR3 length: 16 amino acids. From germline, CDR1 is LNHDA and CDR2 SQIVND (reference sequence). The DNA for the CDR3 is TGTGCCAGTAGTATGATAGGGGACAGGGCCCACTACGAGCAGTACTTC. The encoded protein is CASSMIGDRAHYEQYF.

The rearrangement joins TRBV10-3 to TRBJ2-1, with 11 bases identical to TRBD2. Trimming cost V 8 bases and J 0 bases; bases outside gene matches: 9. CDR3 length: 17 residues. CDR1 is ENHRY, CDR2 SYGVKD, per germline. This chain's CDR3 is CAISLAGGGSSYNEQFF. CDR3 nucleotide sequence: TGTGCCATCTCCCTAGCGGGGGGAGGAAGCTCCTACAATGAGCAGTTCTTC.